Listed below are T cell receptor beta chains from one sample, sequenced in a study of neurological immune-mediated disorders. TCRdb independently ran MiXCR on the 5' RACE reads; one entry per CDR3 protein. The sample has tens of thousands of distinct CDR3 sequences, about 4.2% seen once. Sequencing used CD4+ T cells from blood. Source of these receptors: a woman between 40 and 50 years old with multiple sclerosis. Both conserved end residues are part of each CDR3. The D gene is left open where the match is weak. Rows give clone size only sometimes, using once, few, many, or a class for an expanded clone.

abundance	v_gene	d_gene	j_gene	CDR3nt	CDR3aa
many	TRBV7-3	NA	TRBJ1-4	TGTGCCAGCAGCTTCGGTCCGGGGGAAAAACTGTTTTTT	CASSFGPGEKLFF
many	TRBV15	NA	TRBJ1-6	TGTGCCACCAGCAGAGATCGGTCGCAGGGAGGGAATTCACCCCTCCACTTT	CATSRDRSQGGNSPLHF
many	TRBV20-1	TRBD2	TRBJ2-1	TGCAGTGTTACGAGGACTAGCGGGGGGAATGAGCAGTTCTTC	CSVTRTSGGNEQFF
many	TRBV29-1	NA	TRBJ2-4	TGCAGCGGGAGGTCCTGGCAGGGAAGTAACGTGGACATTCAGTACTTC	CSGRSWQGSNVDIQYF
many	TRBV6-1	TRBD1	TRBJ2-1	TGTGCCAGCAGTAAGGACAGGGCCGGGTACAATGAGCAGTTCTTC	CASSKDRAGYNEQFF
many	TRBV5-1	TRBD1	TRBJ1-1	TGCGCCAGCAGCTTAAGTGGAGGGGGCTCGAGTGAAGCTTTCTTT	CASSLSGGGSSEAFF
many	TRBV20-1	NA	TRBJ1-1	TGCAGTGCTAGAGGACAGACGAACACTGAAGCTTTCTTT	CSARGQTNTEAFF
many	TRBV29-1	NA	TRBJ2-7	TGCAGCGTTACACAGGGTGTAGGCGACGAGCAGTACTTC	CSVTQGVGDEQYF
many	TRBV4-2	TRBD1	TRBJ1-2	TGTGCCAGCAGCCCTACTTCAGGGGGCGCCGGTGGCTACACCTTC	CASSPTSGGAGGYTF
many	TRBV3-1	NA	TRBJ1-6	TGTGCCAGCAGCCAGGGTGGACAGAATTCACCCCTCCACTTT	CASSQGGQNSPLHF
many	TRBV9	TRBD2	TRBJ2-3	TGTGCCAGCAGCCTCGGACTAGCGGGGTACACAGATACGCAGTATTTT	CASSLGLAGYTDTQYF
NA	TRBV12-3/TRBV12-4	TRBD1	TRBJ2-3	TGTGCCAGAAGTCGCACAGGGGCAGATACGCAGTATTTT	CARSRTGADTQYF
many	TRBV18	NA	TRBJ2-4	TGTGCCAGCTCACCACGGGTCTCGGGGGACATTCAGTACTTC	CASSPRVSGDIQYF
NA	TRBV20-1	NA	TRBJ2-2	TGCAGTGAAGGCCTTAGGCCCCACACCGGGGAGCTGTTTTTT	CSEGLRPHTGELFF
many	TRBV5-1	TRBD1	TRBJ2-3	TGCGCCAGCAGTCACGGACAGGGAACGACAGATACGCAGTATTTT	CASSHGQGTTDTQYF
NA	TRBV15	NA	TRBJ2-3	TGTGCCACCAGCAGAGACTTCGATACGCAGTATTTT	CATSRDFDTQYF
many	TRBV5-1	NA	TRBJ2-3	TGCGCCAGCAGCAACGGGGGAAGCACAGATACGCAGTATTTT	CASSNGGSTDTQYF
many	TRBV7-8	NA	TRBJ2-5	TGTGCCAGCAGCTTAGCCCAGTACCAAGAGACCCAGTACTTC	CASSLAQYQETQYF
many	TRBV15	TRBD2	TRBJ2-7	TGTGCCACCAGCTTGGGGGAGGGCTCCTACGAGCAGTACTTC	CATSLGEGSYEQYF
many	TRBV20-1	NA	TRBJ2-1	TGCAGTGCTCTTCCCCAAGGACGGAACTACAATGAGCAGTTCTTC	CSALPQGRNYNEQFF
many	TRBV11-2	NA	TRBJ1-1	TGTGCCAGCAGCCGAGGGAGGCGGAACACTGAAGCTTTCTTT	CASSRGRRNTEAFF
many	TRBV6-6	TRBD1	TRBJ1-5	TGTGCCAGCAGTTCGAAAGGACAGGGTAGGGTGTGGAGCAATCAGCCCCAGCATTTT	CASSSKGQGRVWSNQPQHF
many	TRBV10-3	NA	TRBJ1-2	TGTGCCATCAGTGGCGGGGTGATCTCCGATGGCTACACCTTC	CAISGGVISDGYTF
many	TRBV7-2	TRBD2	TRBJ2-7	TGTGCCAGCAGCCCTATGGGAGGGGTTTCCCACGAGCAGTACTTC	CASSPMGGVSHEQYF
many	TRBV27	NA	TRBJ1-3	TGTGCCAGCAGTTATACAGGGCAACTATCTGGAAACACCATATATTTT	CASSYTGQLSGNTIYF
NA	TRBV18	NA	TRBJ2-1	TGTGCCAGCTCACCGCCTTCACAGGGAAGGGAATCCTACAATGAGCAGTTCTTC	CASSPPSQGRESYNEQFF
many	TRBV10-3	TRBD2	TRBJ2-1	TGTGCCATCAGTTACCGCGGGGGGAACAATGAGCAGTTCTTC	CAISYRGGNNEQFF
many	TRBV5-1	NA	TRBJ2-7	TGCGCCAGCAGCTTGGCGCGGTCTTACGAGCAGTACTTC	CASSLARSYEQYF
many	TRBV18	NA	TRBJ2-3	TGTGCCAGCTCACCACGGATCTTTACAGATACGCAGTATTTT	CASSPRIFTDTQYF
many	TRBV5-1	NA	TRBJ1-5	TGCGCCAGCAGCCCGGACGGCCATAGCAATCAGCCCCAGCATTTT	CASSPDGHSNQPQHF
many	TRBV5-6	NA	TRBJ1-1	TGTGCCAGCAGCTTGGCATTGAGAATGGGCCAACCTTTCTTT	CASSLALRMGQPFF
NA	TRBV30	NA	TRBJ1-5	TGTGCCTGGTCCCCAACGGGGGGGGACAGCAATCAGCCCCAGCATTTT	CAWSPTGGDSNQPQHF
many	TRBV4-2	TRBD2	TRBJ2-7	TGTGCCAGCAGCTTCCGGACTAGCGGCTACGAGCAGTACTTC	CASSFRTSGYEQYF
many	TRBV7-9	NA	TRBJ2-3	TGTGCCAGCAGCTTAGACGGCGGGGCAGATACGCAGTATTTT	CASSLDGGADTQYF
few	TRBV6-1	NA	TRBJ2-7	TGTGCCAGCCGTGATAACAGCCAGAGCTCCTACGAGCAGTACTTC	CASRDNSQSSYEQYF
many	TRBV6-5	NA	TRBJ2-7	TGTGCCAGCAGTTATTCTGGGGCAGCCTCCTACGAGCAGTACTTC	CASSYSGAASYEQYF